This T cell receptor beta chain stems from a study of identifying expanded T cells in peripheral blood. Findings of the study overall: Around 1.2 clones differed between technical replicates, versus about 16 and 19 over time. Variance in clone template counts between approximately two-week samples significantly increased with total template count across all healthy donors.

A single count supports this clone. Its antigen is still unknown. Germline values: CDR1 LGHNT, CDR2 FRNRAP. This CDR3 comprises 17 residues. V shed 1 base, J shed 4 bases, and the junction held 9 bases outside the gene matches. Clones were sequenced by immunoSEQ multiplex PCR, and TCRdb holds only the in-frame ones, with some missing. The table records around 82,000 clones, around 84% of them present only once. Healthy donors had no documented immune events, such as infections, while sampled. Sequences were obtained from blood. The sequence was collected from a person between 18 and 75 years old in good health. The chain uses TRBV12-5 and TRBJ1-2, with 10 bases fitting TRBD1. CDR3 bases: TGTGCTAGTGGTTTGGCCCCCGGGACAGGGGACCTCTATGGCTACACCTTC. Translating gives CASGLAPGTGDLYGYTF. Full variable domain (rest looked up from reference TRBV12-5 and TRBJ1-2): DARVTQTPRHKVTEMGQEVTMRCQPILGHNTVFWYRQTMMQGLELLAYFRNRAPLDDSGMPKDRFSAEMPDATLATLKIQPSEPRDSAVYFCASGLAPGTGDLYGYTFGSGTRLTVV.